Below, 28 T cell receptor beta chains from the same sample are listed, as sequenced in a study of T cell changes during pregnancy in multiple sclerosis. Here immunoSEQ multiplex PCR was the method, and the copy in TCRdb shows in-frame clones only, minus some. The repertoire holds 25,000 to 35,000 clones, with more than 90% as singletons. The sequencing here drew on CD4+ T cells from peripheral blood mononuclear cells, taken in the second trimester of pregnancy. These receptors were obtained from a female donor in good health, enrolled as a control in a pregnancy study.

The chain couples TRBV30 to TRBJ1-1; D unclear. CDR1 and CDR2 (germline): GTSNPN, SVGIG (reference sequence). V was trimmed by 3 bases and J by 2 bases, leaving 7 bases between them. The CDR3 sequence is 12 residues long. The CDR3 bases are TGTGCCTGGAGCCAGGCAAACACTGAAGCTTTCTTT. It translates to CAWSQANTEAFF.

The chain is built from TRBV27 and TRBJ2-7; D is unresolved. The CDR3 is 15 residues long. Germline lookup yields CDR1 MNHEY and CDR2 SMNVEV (reference sequence). Trimming took 5 bases from V and 2 from J, leaving 16 bases between them. DNA of the CDR3: TGTGCCAGCAGTACCCTTGCGACACCAGCCTACGAGCAGTACTTC. This encodes CASSTLATPAYEQYF.

The J gene is TRBJ1-2, the V gene TRBV11-3; D remains ambiguous. V was pared by 5 bases and J by 6 bases, with 10 bases between. The CDR3 is made up of 12 amino acids. CDR1 is SGHNT, CDR2 YENEEA, per germline. As DNA, the CDR3 is TGTGCCAGCAGCCGTCCCCTTGATGGCTACACCTTC. This sequence encodes CASSRPLDGYTF.

V is TRBV11-3 and J is TRBJ1-1; perhaps TRBD1 as D (5 bases). CDR1 and CDR2 (germline): SGHNT, YENEEA. CDR3 length: 14 amino acids. The V gene lost 2 bases and the J gene lost 5 bases, with 12 bases spanning the gap. CDR3 region: CASSLTREGTEAFF. DNA for the CDR3: TGTGCCAGCAGCTTAACGAGGGAGGGGACTGAAGCTTTCTTT.

The table lists this clone with a count of one. V usage is TRBV5-1 and J usage is TRBJ2-7; D is perhaps TRBD2 (5 bases). The CDR3 has 15 amino acids. CDR1 is SGHRS and CDR2 is YFSETQ in the germline V gene. The ends were cut back, 3 bases at V and 0 bases at J, with 13 bases in the middle. CDR3 DNA sequence: TGCGCCAGCAGCTCAAACGTGGGGAGCTCCTACGAGCAGTACTTC. This codes for CASSSNVGSSYEQYF.

The chain recombines TRBV27 with TRBJ2-1; 9 nucleotides match TRBD2. Unmatched junction bases numbered 9, after V lost 0 bases and J lost 9 bases. Germline-derived CDR1 and CDR2 are MNHEY and SMNVEV (reference sequence). This CDR3 is built from 16 residues. In DNA, the CDR3 is TGTGCCAGCAGTTTATCTTTTAGCGGGAGAGGGAGTGAGCAGTTCTTC. Protein product: CASSLSFSGRGSEQFF.

The chain has TRBV27 and TRBJ2-2; 7 bases align to TRBD1. Unmatched junction bases numbered 6, after V lost 3 bases and J lost 2 bases. This CDR3 is built from 16 residues. Germline CDR1 MNHEY, CDR2 SMNVEV (reference sequence). The CDR3 sequence: CASSLKGQSNTGELFF. The CDR3 coding sequence is TGTGCCAGCAGTTTGAAGGGACAGTCTAACACCGGGGAGCTGTTTTTT.

This clone appeared a few times. V usage is TRBV19 and J usage is TRBJ1-6, with D possibly matching TRBD1 (5 bases). Trimming stripped 4 bases from V and 5 bases from J, with 12 bases between. The CDR3 has 15 amino acids. In germline, CDR1 is LNHDA, CDR2 SQIVND (reference sequence). In DNA, the CDR3 is TGTGCCAGTAGTAACGTGGGGACTGATAATTCACCCCTCCACTTT. Residues: CASSNVGTDNSPLHF.

The rearrangement links TRBV4-1 to TRBJ2-7; a possible D gene is TRBD1 (5 bases). Trimming stripped 4 bases from V and 0 bases from J, with 10 bases between. This CDR3 spans 14 amino acids. The germline gives CDR1 MGHRA, CDR2 YSYEKL. The CDR3 DNA reads as TGCGCCAGCAGCCTTGACAGAAGCTCCTACGAGCAGTACTTC. It specifies CASSLDRSSYEQYF.

The chain joins TRBV7-2 to TRBJ1-5; TRBD1 matches 7 bases. CDR3 length: 15 amino acids. V lost 2 bases and J lost 4; bases outside the gene matches: 5. Germline V lookup: CDR1 SGHTA, CDR2 FQGNSA. CDR3 protein: CASSLQSTGNQPQHF. The DNA for the CDR3 is TGTGCCAGCAGCTTACAATCGACAGGGAATCAGCCCCAGCATTTT.

The chain links TRBV30 to TRBJ2-2, with D possibly TRBD2 on 5 matching bases. Per germline, CDR1 GTSNPN and CDR2 SVGIG (reference sequence). This CDR3 is built from 14 residues. Trimming cost V 4 bases and J 0 bases, with 9 bases left between them. CDR3 region: CAWKAGPNTGELFF. The CDR3 nucleotides read TGTGCCTGGAAGGCGGGCCCGAACACCGGGGAGCTGTTTTTT. Combining the CDR3 with reference TRBV30 and TRBJ2-2 gives the whole variable domain SQTIHQWPATLVQPVGSPLSLECTVEGTSNPNLYWYRQAAGRGLQLLFYSVGIGQISSEVPQNLSASRPQDRQFILSSKKLLLSDSGFYLCAWKAGPNTGELFFGEGSRLTVL.

The chain recombines TRBV9 with TRBJ1-1; D might be TRBD1 (6 bases). Germline assignment: CDR1 SGDLS and CDR2 YYNGEE. The V gene lost 4 bases and the J gene lost 2 bases, with 12 bases spanning the gap. There are 14 residues in the CDR3. The CDR3 loop is CASSPLQGNTEAFF. As DNA, the CDR3 is TGTGCCAGCAGCCCACTACAGGGAAACACTGAAGCTTTCTTT.

The chain joins TRBV4-3 to TRBJ2-1; 9 bases fit TRBD2. The CDR3 runs to 16 residues. V lost 3 bases to trimming and J lost 2 bases; unmatched junction nucleotides: 5. Germline V CDR1 and CDR2: LGHNA, YSLEER. The CDR3 nucleotides are TGCGCCAGCAGCCAGATCGTAGCGGGGGCCTACAATGAGCAGTTCTTC. Protein: CASSQIVAGAYNEQFF.

In nucleotides, the CDR3 is TGTGCCAGCAGTGACAGGGGGAATGAGCAGTTCTTC. This encodes CASSDRGNEQFF. The J gene is TRBJ2-1, the V gene TRBV6-1; TRBD1 matches at 7 bases. CDR1 is MNHNS and CDR2 is SASEGT in the germline V gene. The CDR3 consists of 12 residues. Germline trimming cut 3 bases from V and 7 bases from J; bases unmatched to any gene: 0.

The chain joins TRBV25-1 to TRBJ2-7, with 9 bases lining up with TRBD1. Germline V gene sequence: CDR1 MGHDK, CDR2 SYGVNS. The CDR3 covers 16 residues. V was clipped by 5 bases and J by 1 base; unmatched bases: 9. The CDR3 region is CASSPPPGQGSYEQYF. CDR3 coding DNA: TGTGCCAGCAGTCCTCCCCCGGGACAGGGATCCTACGAGCAGTACTTC.

The genes are TRBV2 and TRBJ2-5; TRBD1 is a possible D gene (5 bases). This CDR3 has 16 residues. CDR1 and CDR2 from the germline V gene are SNHLY and FYNNEI. V was pared by 7 bases and J by 1 base, with 19 bases between. CDR3 nucleotide sequence: TGTGCCAGCACCTCCACAGGCAAGGGCACCCAAGAGACCCAGTACTTC. Encoded protein: CASTSTGKGTQETQYF.

This chain joins TRBV27 and TRBJ2-2; 9 bases map to TRBD1. V trimming: 5 bases; J trimming: 3 bases; junction bases outside the gene matches: 7. CDR1 and CDR2 from the germline V gene are MNHEY and SMNVEV (reference sequence). The CDR3 sequence is 16 residues long. CDR3 bases: TGTGCCAGCAGTCGTGGACAGGGGTGGGACACCGGGGAGCTGTTTTTT. It translates to CASSRGQGWDTGELFF.

V is TRBV5-1 and J is TRBJ2-3; no reliable D call. This CDR3 comprises 12 residues. Germline-derived CDR1 and CDR2 are SGHRS and YFSETQ. V was pared by 1 base and J by 5 bases, with 5 bases between. In nucleotides, the CDR3 is TGCGCCAGCAGCTTGTCCGGAGATACGCAGTATTTT. This encodes CASSLSGDTQYF.

The rearrangement joins TRBV6-1 to TRBJ2-7; 7 bases agree with TRBD2. CDR3 length: 14 amino acids. Germline CDR1 MNHNS, CDR2 SASEGT. J gave up 7 bases and V 4 bases, and 10 bases lay outside the gene matches. CDR3 residues: CASSASGGVGEQYF. CDR3 in DNA: TGTGCCAGCAGTGCTAGCGGAGGGGTTGGGGAGCAGTACTTC.

This clone is a singleton in its sample. The V call is TRBV9, the J call TRBJ1-2; TRBD1 agrees at 9 bases. The junction had 7 bases not matched to a gene; V was cut back by 4 bases and J by 3 bases. The CDR3 extends over 15 amino acids. CDR1 is SGDLS and CDR2 is YYNGEE in the germline V gene. CDR3 sequence: CASSPTGGGYYGYTF. The CDR3 coding sequence is TGTGCCAGCAGCCCGACAGGGGGGGGTTACTATGGCTACACCTTC.

J is TRBJ2-3 and V is TRBV11-3, with 8 bases matching TRBD1. The CDR3 is 15 amino acids. Germline V CDR1 and CDR2: SGHNT, YENEEA. V trimming: 5 bases; J trimming: 2 bases; junction bases outside the gene matches: 6. As DNA, the CDR3 is TGTGCCAGCAGCCTGGACAGGGTAATCACAGATACGCAGTATTTT. Translated: CASSLDRVITDTQYF.

V is TRBV7-2 and J is TRBJ2-7; D ambiguous. CDR1 is SGHTA, CDR2 FQGNSA, per germline. This CDR3 comprises 12 residues. V lost 2 bases and J lost 4, with 6 bases in between. CDR3: CASSLNLYEQYF. For the CDR3, the DNA is TGTGCCAGCAGCTTAAATTTATACGAGCAGTACTTC.

As DNA, the CDR3 is TGTGCCAGCAGCAGTAGCGGGAGGGGCGCCTACAATGAGCAGTTCTTC. This translates into CASSSSGRGAYNEQFF. The genes are TRBV7-2 and TRBJ2-1, with 11 bases fitting TRBD2. This CDR3 has 16 residues. V was clipped by 5 bases and J by 2 bases; unmatched bases: 5. Germline CDR1 reads SGHTA; CDR2 reads FQGNSA.

This clone was seen a handful of times. The rearrangement joins TRBV6-1 to TRBJ2-5; 8 nucleotides agree with TRBD2. V trimming: 4 bases; J trimming: 7 bases; junction bases outside the gene matches: 8. Germline CDR1 MNHNS, CDR2 SASEGT. The CDR3 is 14 amino acids. The CDR3 is CASSGGLVLGTQYF. The CDR3 nucleotides are TGTGCCAGCAGTGGGGGACTAGTCTTAGGGACCCAGTACTTC.

The V gene is TRBV18, the J gene TRBJ2-6, with 8 bases fitting TRBD1. The CDR3 consists of 16 residues. V lost 4 bases to trimming and J lost 3 bases; unmatched junction nucleotides: 5. Germline assignment: CDR1 KGHSH and CDR2 LQKENI. The CDR3 nucleotides read TGTGCCAGCTCACTCGGACAGGGTTTTGGGGCCAACGTCCTGACTTTC. Translating gives CASSLGQGFGANVLTF. Full variable domain (outside the CDR3, taken from reference TRBV18 and TRBJ2-6): NAGVMQNPRHLVRRRGQEARLRCSPMKGHSHVYWYRQLPEEGLKFMVYLQKENIIDESGMPKERFSAEFPKEGPSILRIQQVVRGDSAAYFCASSLGQGFGANVLTFGAGSRLTVL.

V gene TRBV6-1 combines with J gene TRBJ2-7; D unclear. Looked up from germline, CDR1 is MNHNS and CDR2 is SASEGT. The V end lost 2 bases, the J end lost 1 base, and 24 bases lay between the germline ends. This CDR3 contains 19 residues. The CDR3 loop reads CASSERHPQRATISYEQYF. Written as DNA, the CDR3 is TGTGCCAGCAGTGAACGTCACCCCCAGCGCGCCACTATATCCTACGAGCAGTACTTC.

This chain joins TRBV5-1 and TRBJ1-1; perhaps TRBD1 as D (6 bases). Germline CDR1 and CDR2: SGHRS and YFSETQ. The CDR3 totals 14 residues. The V and J ends lost 4 bases and 1 base respectively, with 11 bases between them. CDR3 sequence (DNA): TGCGCCAGCAGCGAGATGGGACAGAACACTGAAGCTTTCTTT. It is translated as CASSEMGQNTEAFF.

V is TRBV5-3 and J is TRBJ2-3; 9 nucleotides agree with TRBD2. TRBV5-3 is an ORF, and what it does is uncertain. With 4 bases clipped from V and 2 bases from J, the junction kept 8 bases outside the gene matches. This CDR3 has 16 amino acids. CDR3 loop: CARSMGLAKNTDTQYF. The CDR3 DNA is TGTGCCAGAAGCATGGGACTAGCCAAAAACACAGATACGCAGTATTTT.